This TCR beta chain emerged from a study of prognosis after radiotherapy for stage I lung cancer. Researchers used two-round multiplex PCR to amplify TCR beta CDR3 starting from genomic DNA. Amplification in first-round PCR relied on primers specific to each TRBV and TRBJ gene. A single record per CDR3 protein comes from TCRdb applying MiXCR to the multiplex PCR reads. Of more than 30,000 distinct CDR3 sequences listed, about 39% are singletons. This CDR3 is built from 16 residues. V lost 3 bases and J lost 7; bases outside the gene matches: 8. Germline CDR1 MNHEY, CDR2 SVGAGI. The chain uses TRBV6-5 and TRBJ2-1, with 11 bases aligning to TRBD1. The receptor comes from a donor at least 50 years old with non-small cell lung cancer. Material: PBMCs, obtained before or after stereotactic body radiation therapy (not recorded which). CDR3 in amino acids: CASSYSPGQGENEQFF. The CDR3 coding sequence is TGTGCCAGCAGTTATAGCCCGGGACAGGGGGAAAATGAGCAGTTCTTC.